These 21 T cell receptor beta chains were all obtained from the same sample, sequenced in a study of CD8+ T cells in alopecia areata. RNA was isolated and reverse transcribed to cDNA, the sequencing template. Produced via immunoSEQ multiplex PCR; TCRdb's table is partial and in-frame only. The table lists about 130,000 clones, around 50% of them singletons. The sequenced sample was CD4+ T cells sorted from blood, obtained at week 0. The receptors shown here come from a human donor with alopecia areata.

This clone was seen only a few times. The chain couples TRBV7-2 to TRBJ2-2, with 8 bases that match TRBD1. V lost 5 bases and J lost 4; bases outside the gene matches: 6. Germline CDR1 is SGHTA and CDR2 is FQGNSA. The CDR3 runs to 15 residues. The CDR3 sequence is CASSANRGVTGELFF. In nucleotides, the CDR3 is TGTGCCAGCAGCGCCAACAGGGGGGTCACCGGGGAGCTGTTTTTT.

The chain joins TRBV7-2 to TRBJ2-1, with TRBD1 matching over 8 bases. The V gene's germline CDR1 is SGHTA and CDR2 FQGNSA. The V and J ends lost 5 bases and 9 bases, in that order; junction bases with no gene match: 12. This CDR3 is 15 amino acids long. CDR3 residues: CASSLGQDLWSEQFF. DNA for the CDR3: TGTGCCAGCAGCCTGGGACAGGACTTATGGAGTGAGCAGTTCTTC. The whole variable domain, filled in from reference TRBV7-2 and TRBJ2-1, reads GAGVSQSPSNKVTEKGKDVELRCDPISGHTALYWYRQSLGQGLEFLIYFQGNSAPDKSGLPSDRFSAERTGGSVSTLTIQRTQQEDSAVYLCASSLGQDLWSEQFFGPGTRLTVL.

DNA of the CDR3: TGTGCCACCAGCAGAGATGAATTTAGCGGAAGCACAGATACGCAGTATTTT. Amino acid sequence: CATSRDEFSGSTDTQYF. The genes are TRBV15 and TRBJ2-3; D is perhaps TRBD2 (6 bases). V was clipped by 0 bases and J by 0 bases, with 13 bases between them. The CDR3 totals 17 residues. Germline lookup yields CDR1 LNHNV and CDR2 YYDKDF (reference sequence).

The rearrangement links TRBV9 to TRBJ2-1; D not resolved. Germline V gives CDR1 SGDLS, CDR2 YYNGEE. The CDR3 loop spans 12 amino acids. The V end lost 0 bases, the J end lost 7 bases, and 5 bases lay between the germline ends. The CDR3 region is CASSVVPNEQFF. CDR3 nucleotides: TGTGCCAGCAGCGTAGTCCCTAATGAGCAGTTCTTC.

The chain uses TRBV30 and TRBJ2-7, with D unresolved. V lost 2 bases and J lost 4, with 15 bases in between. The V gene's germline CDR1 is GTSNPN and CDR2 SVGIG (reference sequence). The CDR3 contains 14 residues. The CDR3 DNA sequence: TGTGCCTGGAGTAGGGCGGTCCAGGTTTACGAGCAGTACTTC. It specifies CAWSRAVQVYEQYF.

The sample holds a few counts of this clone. For the CDR3, the DNA is TGCAGCGTAGGACAACGCGATACGCAGTATTTT. This encodes CSVGQRDTQYF. The gene calls are TRBV29-1 and TRBJ2-3, with D possibly matching TRBD1 (5 bases). Trimming took 6 bases from V and 6 from J, leaving 10 bases between them. This CDR3 has 11 residues. Germline loops: CDR1 SQVTM, CDR2 ANQGSEA.

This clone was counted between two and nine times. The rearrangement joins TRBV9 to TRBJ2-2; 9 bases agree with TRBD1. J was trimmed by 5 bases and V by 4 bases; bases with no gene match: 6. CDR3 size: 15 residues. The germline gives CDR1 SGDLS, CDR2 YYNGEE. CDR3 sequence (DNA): TGTGCCAGCAGCTTAACAGGGGGCCATACCGGGGAGCTGTTTTTT. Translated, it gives CASSLTGGHTGELFF. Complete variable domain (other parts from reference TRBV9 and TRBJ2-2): DSGVTQTPKHLITATGQRVTLRCSPRSGDLSVYWYQQSLDQGLQFLIQYYNGEERAKGNILERFSAQQFPDLHSELNLSSLELGDSALYFCASSLTGGHTGELFFGEGSRLTVL.

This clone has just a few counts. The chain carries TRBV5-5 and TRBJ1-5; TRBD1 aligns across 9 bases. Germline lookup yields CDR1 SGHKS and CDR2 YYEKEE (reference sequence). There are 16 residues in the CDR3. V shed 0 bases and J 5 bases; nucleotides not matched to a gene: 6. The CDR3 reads CASSLVATGGYQPQHF. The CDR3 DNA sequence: TGTGCCAGCAGCTTGGTCGCGACAGGGGGATATCAGCCCCAGCATTTT.

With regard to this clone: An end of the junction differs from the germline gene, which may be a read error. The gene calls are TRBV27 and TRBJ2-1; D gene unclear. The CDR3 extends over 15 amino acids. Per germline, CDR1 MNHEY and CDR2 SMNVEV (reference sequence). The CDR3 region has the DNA TGTGCCAGCAGGCAATCGGACGGAGCCTATAATGAGCAGTTCTTC. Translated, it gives CASRQSDGAYNEQFF.

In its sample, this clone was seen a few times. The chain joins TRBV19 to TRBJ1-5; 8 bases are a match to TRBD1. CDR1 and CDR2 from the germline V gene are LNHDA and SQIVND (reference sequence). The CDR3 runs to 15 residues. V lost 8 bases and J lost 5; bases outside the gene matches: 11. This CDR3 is CASGPGQGFYQPQHF. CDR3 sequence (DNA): TGTGCCAGTGGACCCGGACAGGGTTTTTATCAGCCCCAGCATTTT.

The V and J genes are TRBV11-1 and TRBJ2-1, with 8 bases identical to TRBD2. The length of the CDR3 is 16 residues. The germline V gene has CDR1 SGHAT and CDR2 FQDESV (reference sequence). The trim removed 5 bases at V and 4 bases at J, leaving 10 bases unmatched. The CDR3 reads CASSLSAGGQYNEQFF. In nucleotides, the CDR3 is TGTGCCAGCAGCCTCTCGGCGGGAGGTCAATACAATGAGCAGTTCTTC.

CDR3: CASSPRRGANTGELFF. The DNA for the CDR3 is TGTGCCAGCAGCCCCCGCCGGGGTGCGAACACCGGGGAGCTGTTTTTT. V usage is TRBV7-3 and J usage is TRBJ2-2, with a possible D match to TRBD2 (5 bases). The CDR3 runs to 16 residues. The V end lost 5 bases, the J end lost 0 bases, and 13 bases lay between the germline ends. CDR1 SGHTA and CDR2 FQGTGA come from the germline V gene.

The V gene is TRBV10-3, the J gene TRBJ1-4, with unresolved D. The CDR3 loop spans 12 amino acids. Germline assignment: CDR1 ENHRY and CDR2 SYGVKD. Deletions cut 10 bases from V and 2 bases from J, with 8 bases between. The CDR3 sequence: CASRDTNEKLFF. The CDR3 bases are TGTGCCAGCCGAGATACTAATGAAAAACTGTTTTTT.

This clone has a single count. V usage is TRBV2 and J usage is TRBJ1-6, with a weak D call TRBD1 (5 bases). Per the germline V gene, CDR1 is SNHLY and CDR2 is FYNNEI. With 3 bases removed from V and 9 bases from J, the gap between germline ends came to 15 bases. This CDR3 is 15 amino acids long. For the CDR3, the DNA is TGTGCCAGCAGTGAGGGACGGGGTTCGATTTCACCCCTCCACTTT. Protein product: CASSEGRGSISPLHF.

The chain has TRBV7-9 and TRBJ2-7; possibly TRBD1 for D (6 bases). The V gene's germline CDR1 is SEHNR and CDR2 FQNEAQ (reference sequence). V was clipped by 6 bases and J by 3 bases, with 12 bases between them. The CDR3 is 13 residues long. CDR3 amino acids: CASRVLTGYEQYF. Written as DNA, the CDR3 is TGTGCCAGCAGGGTTTTGACAGGCTACGAGCAGTACTTC.

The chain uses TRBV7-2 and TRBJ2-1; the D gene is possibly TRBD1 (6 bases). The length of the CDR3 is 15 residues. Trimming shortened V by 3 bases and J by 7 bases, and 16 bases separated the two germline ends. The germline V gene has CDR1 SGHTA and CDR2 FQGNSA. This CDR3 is CASSFRRGPMNEQFF. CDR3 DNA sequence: TGTGCCAGCAGCTTCCGCAGGGGCCCTATGAATGAGCAGTTCTTC.

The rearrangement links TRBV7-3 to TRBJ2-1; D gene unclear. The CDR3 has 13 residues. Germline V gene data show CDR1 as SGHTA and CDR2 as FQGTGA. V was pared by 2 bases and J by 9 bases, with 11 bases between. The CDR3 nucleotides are TGTGCCAGCAGCTTAGGGCACGACCGTGAGCAGTTCTTC. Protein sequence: CASSLGHDREQFF.

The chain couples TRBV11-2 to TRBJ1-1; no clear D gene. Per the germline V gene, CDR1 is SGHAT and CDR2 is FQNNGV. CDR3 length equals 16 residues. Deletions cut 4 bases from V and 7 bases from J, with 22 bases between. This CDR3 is CASSSNGRGDGLEAFF. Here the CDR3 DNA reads TGTGCCAGCAGCTCCAACGGTCGAGGCGACGGCCTTGAAGCTTTCTTT.

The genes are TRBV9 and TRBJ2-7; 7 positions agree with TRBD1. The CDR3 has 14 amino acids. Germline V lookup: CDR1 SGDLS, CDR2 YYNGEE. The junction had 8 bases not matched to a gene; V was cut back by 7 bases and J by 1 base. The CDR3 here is CASSVTGTSYEQYF. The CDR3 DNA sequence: TGTGCCAGCTCCGTGACAGGGACATCCTACGAGCAGTACTTC. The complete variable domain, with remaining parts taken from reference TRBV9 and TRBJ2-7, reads DSGVTQTPKHLITATGQRVTLRCSPRSGDLSVYWYQQSLDQGLQFLIQYYNGEERAKGNILERFSAQQFPDLHSELNLSSLELGDSALYFCASSVTGTSYEQYFGPGTRLTVT.

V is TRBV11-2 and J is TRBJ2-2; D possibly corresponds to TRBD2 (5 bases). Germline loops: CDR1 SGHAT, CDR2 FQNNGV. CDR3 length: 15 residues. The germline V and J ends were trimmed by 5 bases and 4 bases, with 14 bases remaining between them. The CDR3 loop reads CASSPSGTATGELFF. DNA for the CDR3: TGTGCCAGCAGCCCGTCGGGAACGGCCACCGGGGAGCTGTTTTTT.

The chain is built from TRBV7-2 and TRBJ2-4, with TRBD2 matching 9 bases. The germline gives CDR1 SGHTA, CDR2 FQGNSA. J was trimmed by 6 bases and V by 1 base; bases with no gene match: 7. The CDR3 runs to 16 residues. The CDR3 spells CASSLERAGGRNIQYF. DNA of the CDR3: TGTGCCAGCAGCTTAGAACGGGCGGGGGGGCGAAACATTCAGTACTTC.